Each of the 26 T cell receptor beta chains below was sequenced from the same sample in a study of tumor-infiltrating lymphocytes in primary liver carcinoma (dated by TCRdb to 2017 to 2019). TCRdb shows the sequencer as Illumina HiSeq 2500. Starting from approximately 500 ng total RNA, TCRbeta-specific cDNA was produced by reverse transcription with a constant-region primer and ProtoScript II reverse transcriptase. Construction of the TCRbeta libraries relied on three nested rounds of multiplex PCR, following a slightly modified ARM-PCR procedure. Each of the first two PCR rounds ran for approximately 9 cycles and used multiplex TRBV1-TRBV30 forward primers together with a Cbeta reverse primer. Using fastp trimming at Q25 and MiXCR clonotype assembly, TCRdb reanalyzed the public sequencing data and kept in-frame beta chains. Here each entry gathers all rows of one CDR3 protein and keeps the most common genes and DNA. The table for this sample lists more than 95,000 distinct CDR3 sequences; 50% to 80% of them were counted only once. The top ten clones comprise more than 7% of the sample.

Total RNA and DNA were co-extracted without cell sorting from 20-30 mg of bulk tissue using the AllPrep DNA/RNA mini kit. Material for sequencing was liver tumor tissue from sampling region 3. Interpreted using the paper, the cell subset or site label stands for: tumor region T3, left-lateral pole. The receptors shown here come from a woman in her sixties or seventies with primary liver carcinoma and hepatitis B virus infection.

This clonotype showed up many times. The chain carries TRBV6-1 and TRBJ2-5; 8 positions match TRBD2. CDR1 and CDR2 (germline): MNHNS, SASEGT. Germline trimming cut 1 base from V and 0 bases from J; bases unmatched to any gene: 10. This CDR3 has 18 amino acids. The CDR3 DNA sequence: TGTGCCAGCAGTGAAGGCCTTGGACTAGCCCTGTACCAAGAGACCCAGTACTTC. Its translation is CASSEGLGLALYQETQYF.

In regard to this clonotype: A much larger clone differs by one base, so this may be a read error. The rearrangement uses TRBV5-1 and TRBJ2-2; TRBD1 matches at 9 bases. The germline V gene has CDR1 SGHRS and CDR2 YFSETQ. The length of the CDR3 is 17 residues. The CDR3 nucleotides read TGCCCCAGCAGCTTGGTTAGCTCCGGGACAGGGTCCGGGGAGCTGTTTTTT. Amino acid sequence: CPSSLVSSGTGSGELFF.

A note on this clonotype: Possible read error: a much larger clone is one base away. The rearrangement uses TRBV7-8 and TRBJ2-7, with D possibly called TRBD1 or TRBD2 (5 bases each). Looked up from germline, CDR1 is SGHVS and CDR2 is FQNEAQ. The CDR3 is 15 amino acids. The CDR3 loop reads CAISSRRDASYEQYF. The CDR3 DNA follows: TGTGCCATCAGCTCCCGACGGGACGCCTCCTACGAGCAGTACTTC. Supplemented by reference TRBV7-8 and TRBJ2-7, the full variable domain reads GAGVSQSPRYKVAKRGQDVALRCDPISGHVSLFWYQQALGQGPEFLTYFQNEAQLDKSGLPSDRFFAERPEGSVSTLKIQRTQQEDSAVYLCAISSRRDASYEQYFGPGTRLTVT.

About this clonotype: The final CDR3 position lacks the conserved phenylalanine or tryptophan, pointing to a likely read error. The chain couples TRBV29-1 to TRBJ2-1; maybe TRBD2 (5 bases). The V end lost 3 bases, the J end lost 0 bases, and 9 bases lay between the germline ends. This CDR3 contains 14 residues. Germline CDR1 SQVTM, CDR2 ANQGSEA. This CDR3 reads CSVDKGSSYNEQFL. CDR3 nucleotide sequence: TGCAGCGTTGATAAAGGGAGCTCCTACAATGAGCAGTTCTTA.

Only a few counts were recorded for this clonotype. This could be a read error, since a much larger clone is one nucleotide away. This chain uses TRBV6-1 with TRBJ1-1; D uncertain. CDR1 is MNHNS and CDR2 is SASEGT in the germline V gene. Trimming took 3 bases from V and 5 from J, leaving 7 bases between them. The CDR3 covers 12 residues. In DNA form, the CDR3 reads TGTGCCAGCAGTGACAGGATTACTGAAGCTTTCTTT. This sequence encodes CASSDRITEAFF.

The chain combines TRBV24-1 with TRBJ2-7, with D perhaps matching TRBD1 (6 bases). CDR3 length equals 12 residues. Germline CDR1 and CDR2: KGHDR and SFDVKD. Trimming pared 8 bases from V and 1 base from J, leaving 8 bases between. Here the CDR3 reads CATTDRSYEQYF. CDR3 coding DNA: TGTGCCACCACGGACAGATCCTACGAGCAGTACTTC.

This chain's CDR3 is CACISPDRGYEQYF. Here the CDR3 DNA reads TGTGCCTGTATTTCCCCGGACAGGGGCTACGAGCAGTACTTC. The chain couples TRBV30 to TRBJ2-7; 9 nucleotides match TRBD1. Trimming took 6 bases from V and 3 from J; bases not matched to a gene: 9. The CDR3 sequence is 14 residues long. The V gene's germline CDR1 is GTSNPN and CDR2 SVGIG (reference sequence).

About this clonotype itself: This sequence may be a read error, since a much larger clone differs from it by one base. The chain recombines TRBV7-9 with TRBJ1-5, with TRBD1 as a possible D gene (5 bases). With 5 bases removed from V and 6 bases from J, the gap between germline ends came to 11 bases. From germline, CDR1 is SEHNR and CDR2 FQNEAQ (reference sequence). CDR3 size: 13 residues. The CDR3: CASSRRGTQPQHF. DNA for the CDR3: TGTGCCAGCAGCCGACGGGGGACTCAGCCCCAGCATTTT.

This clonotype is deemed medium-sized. The CDR3 spells CASSLDRNEQFF. CDR3 nucleotide sequence: TGTGCCAGCAGCCTTGACAGAAATGAGCAGTTCTTC. V usage is TRBV11-1 and J usage is TRBJ2-1; weak D call: TRBD1 (5 bases). The length of the CDR3 is 12 residues. Germline CDR1 reads SGHAT; CDR2 reads FQDESV (reference sequence). Trimming removed 5 bases at V and 7 bases at J, with 9 bases between.

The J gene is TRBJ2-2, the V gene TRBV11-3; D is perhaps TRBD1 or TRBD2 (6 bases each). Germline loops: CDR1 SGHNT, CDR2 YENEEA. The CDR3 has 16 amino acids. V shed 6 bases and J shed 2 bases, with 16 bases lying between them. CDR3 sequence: CASRRRDILNTGELFF. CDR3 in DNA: TGTGCCAGCAGGAGGAGGGACATACTAAACACCGGGGAGCTGTTTTTT.

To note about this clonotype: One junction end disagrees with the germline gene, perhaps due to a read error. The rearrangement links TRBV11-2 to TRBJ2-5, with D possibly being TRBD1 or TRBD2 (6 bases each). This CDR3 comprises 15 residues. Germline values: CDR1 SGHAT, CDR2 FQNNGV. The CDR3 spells CASCLAGGGRETQYF. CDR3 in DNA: TGTGCCAGCTGCTTAGCCGGGGGCGGACGAGAGACCCAGTACTTC.

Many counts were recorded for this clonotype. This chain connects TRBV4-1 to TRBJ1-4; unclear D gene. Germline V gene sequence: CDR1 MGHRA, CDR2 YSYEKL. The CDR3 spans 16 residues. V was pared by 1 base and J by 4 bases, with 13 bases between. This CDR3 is CASSQVLSAGNEKLFF. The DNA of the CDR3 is TGCGCCAGCAGCCAAGTTTTGTCGGCAGGTAATGAAAAACTGTTTTTT.

The CDR3 here is CASGLDSSLNTEAFF. CDR3 DNA sequence: TGTGCCAGCGGTCTCGACAGTTCCTTGAACACTGAAGCTTTCTTT. V gene TRBV11-2 combines with J gene TRBJ1-1; D possibly corresponds to TRBD1 (5 bases). V shed 8 bases and J shed 0 bases, with 16 bases lying between them. This CDR3 region has 15 residues. CDR1 SGHAT and CDR2 FQNNGV come from the germline V gene.

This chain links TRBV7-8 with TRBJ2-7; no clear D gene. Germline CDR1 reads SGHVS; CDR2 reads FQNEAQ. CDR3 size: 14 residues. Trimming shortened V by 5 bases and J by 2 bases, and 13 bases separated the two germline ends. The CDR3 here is CASSRIASTYEQYF. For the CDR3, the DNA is TGTGCCAGCAGCCGGATAGCCTCCACCTACGAGCAGTACTTC.

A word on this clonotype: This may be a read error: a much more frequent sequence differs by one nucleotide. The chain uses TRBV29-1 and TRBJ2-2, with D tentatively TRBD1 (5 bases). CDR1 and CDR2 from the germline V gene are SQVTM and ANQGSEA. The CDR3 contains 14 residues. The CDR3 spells CRVQGLVNTGELFF. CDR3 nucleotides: TGCAGGGTCCAGGGATTGGTCAACACCGGGGAGCTGTTTTTT.

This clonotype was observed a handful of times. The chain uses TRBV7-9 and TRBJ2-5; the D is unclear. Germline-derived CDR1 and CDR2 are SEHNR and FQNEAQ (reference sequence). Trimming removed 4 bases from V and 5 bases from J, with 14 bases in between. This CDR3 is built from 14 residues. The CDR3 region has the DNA TGTGCCAGCAGCTCGAGGACGGTGGGGGAGACCCAGTACTTC. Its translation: CASSSRTVGETQYF.

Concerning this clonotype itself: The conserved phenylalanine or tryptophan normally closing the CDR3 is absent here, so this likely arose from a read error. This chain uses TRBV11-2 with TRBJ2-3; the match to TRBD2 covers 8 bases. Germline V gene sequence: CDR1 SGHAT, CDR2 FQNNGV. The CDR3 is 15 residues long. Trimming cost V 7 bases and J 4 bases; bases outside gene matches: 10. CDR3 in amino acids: CASNPGLAGPDTQYL. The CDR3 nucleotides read TGTGCCAGCAACCCTGGACTAGCAGGCCCAGATACGCAGTATTTG.

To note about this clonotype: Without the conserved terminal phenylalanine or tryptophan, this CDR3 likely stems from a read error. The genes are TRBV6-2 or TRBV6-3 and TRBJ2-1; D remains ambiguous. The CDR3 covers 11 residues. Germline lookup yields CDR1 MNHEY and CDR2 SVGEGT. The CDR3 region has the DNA TGTGCCAGCAGTTACGACAATGTGCAGTTCTTA. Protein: CASSYDNVQFL.

CDR3 nucleotide sequence: TGTGCCAGCAGCTTAGACCCCAGGGGGCGATACCGCTACACCTTC. Translation gives CASSLDPRGRYRYTF. V usage is TRBV11-2 and J usage is TRBJ1-2, with 8 bases that match TRBD1. The CDR3 is made up of 15 amino acids. Germline-derived CDR1 and CDR2 are SGHAT and FQNNGV. The V gene end was trimmed by 0 bases and the J gene end by 9 bases; junction bases not matched to a gene: 9.

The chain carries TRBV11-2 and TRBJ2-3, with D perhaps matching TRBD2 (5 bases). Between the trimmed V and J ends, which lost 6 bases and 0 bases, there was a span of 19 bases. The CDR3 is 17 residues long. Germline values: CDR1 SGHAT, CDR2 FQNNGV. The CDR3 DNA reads TGTGCCAGCAGTTTATCAATGGGGAGAATGAGCACAGATACGCAGTATTTT. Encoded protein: CASSLSMGRMSTDTQYF.

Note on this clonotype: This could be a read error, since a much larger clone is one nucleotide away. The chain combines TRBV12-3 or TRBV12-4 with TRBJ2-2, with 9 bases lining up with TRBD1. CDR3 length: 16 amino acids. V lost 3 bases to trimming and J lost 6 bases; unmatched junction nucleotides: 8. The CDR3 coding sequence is TGTGCCAGCAGTTTTTTTACAGGGGGCGGAGCCGGGGAGCTGTTTTTT. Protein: CASSFFTGGGAGELFF.

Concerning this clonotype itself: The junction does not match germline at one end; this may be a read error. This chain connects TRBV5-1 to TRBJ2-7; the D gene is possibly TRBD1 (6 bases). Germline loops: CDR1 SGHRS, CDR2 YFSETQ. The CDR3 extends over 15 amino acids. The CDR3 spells CANSFLRDKGSEQYF. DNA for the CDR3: TGCGCCAACAGCTTTCTCAGGGACAAGGGGTCCGAGCAGTACTTC. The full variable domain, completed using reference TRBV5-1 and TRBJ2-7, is KAGVTQTPRYLIKTRGQQVTLSCSPISGHRSVSWYQQTPGQGLQFLFEYFSETQRNKGNFPGRFSGRQFSNSRSEMNVSTLELGDSALYLCANSFLRDKGSEQYFGPGTRLTVT.

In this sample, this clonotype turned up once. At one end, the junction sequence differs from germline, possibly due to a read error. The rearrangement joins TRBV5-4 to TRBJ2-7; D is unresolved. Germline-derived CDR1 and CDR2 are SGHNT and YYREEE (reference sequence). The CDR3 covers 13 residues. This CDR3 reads CANSYVRTYEQYF. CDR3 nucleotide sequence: TGTGCCAACAGCTATGTACGGACCTACGAGCAGTACTTC. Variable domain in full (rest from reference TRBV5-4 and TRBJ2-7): ETGVTQSPTHLIKTRGQQVTLRCSSQSGHNTVSWYQQALGQGPQFIFQYYREEENGRGNFPPRFSGLQFPNYSSELNVNALELDDSALYLCANSYVRTYEQYFGPGTRLTVT.

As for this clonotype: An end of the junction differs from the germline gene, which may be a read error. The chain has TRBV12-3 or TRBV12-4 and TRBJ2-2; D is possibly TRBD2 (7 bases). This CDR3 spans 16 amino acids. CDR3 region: CASSQGRGSDTGELFF. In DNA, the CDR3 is TGTGCCAGCAGCCAGGGGAGGGGATCGGACACTGGGGAGCTGTTTTTT.

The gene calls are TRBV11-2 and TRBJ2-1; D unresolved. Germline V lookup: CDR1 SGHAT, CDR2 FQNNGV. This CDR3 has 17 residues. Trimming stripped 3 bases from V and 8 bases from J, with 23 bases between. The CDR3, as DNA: TGTGCCAGCAGCTTTACCCCACTGAGGAGTTCCAACCATGAGCAGTTCTTC. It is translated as CASSFTPLRSSNHEQFF.

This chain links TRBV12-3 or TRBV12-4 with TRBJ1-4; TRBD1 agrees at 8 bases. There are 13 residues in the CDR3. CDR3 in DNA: TGTGTCATCAGTTTAGGACAGGGTGAAAAACTGTTTTTT. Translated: CVISLGQGEKLFF.